What follows are 27 T cell receptor beta chains derived from one specimen sequenced in a study of CD8 T cells in ankylosing spondylitis. Whole-study results and caveats: A TCR beta motif of several highly homologous variants appeared characteristic of ankylosing spondylitis blood.

TCRdb ran MiXCR on the 5' RACE reads and lists one entry per CDR3 protein. The repertoire has some 700,000 distinct CDR3 sequences, around 20% of them found once; the top ten carry around a fifth. No antigens are known for them. Sequencing was performed on blood, either unsorted or a sorted T cell fraction (not recorded which). Receptors were obtained from a male donor with ankylosing spondylitis.

The chain is built from TRBV5-6 and TRBJ1-1; D uncertain. The CDR3 is 15 residues long. Germline V CDR1 and CDR2: SGHDT, YYEEEE. V was clipped by 0 bases and J by 0 bases, with 9 bases between them. DNA for the CDR3: TGTGCCAGCAGCTTGGAAAGTAGGATGAACACTGAAGCTTTCTTT. Translated, it gives CASSLESRMNTEAFF.

The J gene is TRBJ2-7, the V gene TRBV12-3 or TRBV12-4, with a possible D match to TRBD2 (6 bases). The V gene lost 4 bases and the J gene lost 2 bases, with 18 bases spanning the gap. The CDR3 sequence is 16 residues long. The CDR3 loop reads CASSSLLAARPYEQYF. CDR3 sequence (DNA): TGTGCCAGCAGTTCCCTTTTAGCGGCGAGACCCTACGAGCAGTACTTC.

V is TRBV5-1 and J is TRBJ1-2; D is ambiguous. V shed 0 bases and J shed 5 bases, with 11 bases lying between them. Germline V gene lookup returns CDR1 SGHRS and CDR2 YFSETQ. The CDR3 has 14 amino acids. DNA of the CDR3: TGCGCCAGCAGCTTGGCCGGACGGATATATGGCTACACCTTC. This gives the protein CASSLAGRIYGYTF.

This clonotype was detected a few times. The V call is TRBV5-1, the J call TRBJ2-1; 8 bases are shared with TRBD1. CDR1 is SGHRS, CDR2 YFSETQ, per germline. The V and J ends lost 0 bases and 1 base, in that order; junction bases with no gene match: 15. This CDR3 is built from 20 residues. In DNA form, the CDR3 reads TGCGCCAGCAGCTTGGGACGTTCGAGCTGGGGGGACAGGTCCTACAATGAGCAGTTCTTC. It codes for CASSLGRSSWGDRSYNEQFF.

V is TRBV5-1 and J is TRBJ1-1, with D possibly being TRBD1 (5 bases). Germline V gives CDR1 SGHRS, CDR2 YFSETQ. The CDR3 is 18 residues long. The ends were cut back, 1 base at V and 0 bases at J, with 19 bases in the middle. CDR3 in amino acids: CASSLLRDGRGLNTEAFF. CDR3 DNA: TGCGCCAGCAGCTTGCTCCGGGACGGACGGGGTTTGAACACTGAAGCTTTCTTT.

The chain carries TRBV5-1 and TRBJ2-2; D remains unclear. Germline V CDR1 and CDR2: SGHRS, YFSETQ. V lost 0 bases and J 4 bases, leaving 13 bases between the germline ends. The CDR3 runs to 16 residues. The CDR3 nucleotides are TGCGCCAGCAGCTTGGTGTCAGGAGCTCCCACCGGGGAGCTGTTTTTT. This sequence encodes CASSLVSGAPTGELFF.

This clonotype has just a few counts. V usage is TRBV9 and J usage is TRBJ1-6, with unresolved D. Germline CDR1 is SGDLS and CDR2 is YYNGEE. Trimming cost V 0 bases and J 8 bases, with 9 bases left between them. This CDR3 has 14 residues. CDR3 loop: CASSVEPGDSPLHF. In nucleotides, the CDR3 is TGTGCCAGCAGCGTAGAACCGGGTGATTCACCCCTCCACTTT.

The genes are TRBV29-1 and TRBJ2-1; tentatively, D is TRBD1 or TRBD2 (5 bases each). This CDR3 is 15 amino acids long. Germline-derived CDR1 and CDR2 are SQVTM and ANQGSEA. V lost 6 bases, J lost 7 bases, and 22 bases lay in between. The CDR3 here is CSVGTPGGLVNEQFF. DNA of the CDR3: TGCAGCGTAGGGACGCCCGGCGGACTGGTGAATGAGCAGTTCTTC.

This clonotype was seen at least ten times. The chain has TRBV7-9 and TRBJ1-2, with D uncertain. In germline, CDR1 is SEHNR, CDR2 FQNEAQ (reference sequence). V lost 7 bases, J lost 2 bases, and 11 bases lay in between. There are 13 residues in the CDR3. Here the CDR3 DNA reads TGTGCCAGCACCCCACAGACAAACTATGGCTACACCTTC. It yields the protein CASTPQTNYGYTF.

The sample holds a few counts of this clonotype. The CDR3 DNA reads as TGTGCCAGCAGTTACAGTTTTGAGCAGTACTTC. Encoded protein: CASSYSFEQYF. V gene TRBV6-5 combines with J gene TRBJ2-7; unclear D gene. CDR1 and CDR2 (germline): MNHEY, SVGAGI. The CDR3 covers 11 residues. V gave up 2 bases and J gave up 7 bases, with 6 bases separating them.

The chain combines TRBV6-1 with TRBJ1-1; TRBD1 matches at 8 bases. V dropped 3 bases and J dropped 1; count of bases not matched to a gene: 7. Germline V gene sequence: CDR1 MNHNS, CDR2 SASEGT. This CDR3 comprises 16 residues. CDR3 protein: CASSDLDRGENTEAFF. CDR3 coding DNA: TGTGCCAGCAGTGACCTAGACAGGGGAGAGAACACTGAAGCTTTCTTT.

The rearrangement uses TRBV4-3 and TRBJ1-2; D gene uncertain. The CDR3 has 15 amino acids. V was pared by 0 bases and J by 1 base, with 9 bases between. Germline CDR1 is LGHNA and CDR2 is YSLEER. The CDR3 DNA reads TGCGCCAGCAGCCAAGATCGGGGTTTTAACTATGGCTACACCTTC. This codes for CASSQDRGFNYGYTF.

This clonotype was seen only a few times. The chain carries TRBV9 and TRBJ1-3, with a tentative D call TRBD1 (6 bases). The length of the CDR3 is 13 residues. Germline CDR1 and CDR2: SGDLS and YYNGEE. Trimming removed 5 bases from V and 6 bases from J, with 12 bases in between. CDR3 bases: TGTGCCAGCAGTGACAGGATGGAAAACACCATATATTTT. As protein: CASSDRMENTIYF. Using reference TRBV9 and TRBJ1-3 for the parts outside the CDR3, the full variable domain is DSGVTQTPKHLITATGQRVTLRCSPRSGDLSVYWYQQSLDQGLQFLIQYYNGEERAKGNILERFSAQQFPDLHSELNLSSLELGDSALYFCASSDRMENTIYFGEGSWLTVV.

This clonotype was seen a few times. The chain has TRBV28 and TRBJ2-7, with 9 positions matching TRBD1. J was trimmed by 5 bases and V by 3 bases; bases with no gene match: 14. Germline CDR1 MDHEN, CDR2 SYDVKM. This CDR3 contains 17 residues. The CDR3 DNA follows: TGTGCCAGCAGTTTCCCTCTTGAGGACAGGGGAGAGAACGAGCAGTACTTC. Its protein is CASSFPLEDRGENEQYF.

The chain couples TRBV4-2 to TRBJ2-1; D call uncertain. Trimming took 0 bases from V and 8 from J, leaving 5 bases between them. This CDR3 has 12 residues. Germline-derived CDR1 and CDR2 are LGHNA and YNFKEQ. Here the CDR3 reads CASSQETDEQFF. The CDR3 DNA sequence: TGTGCCAGCAGCCAAGAAACGGATGAGCAGTTCTTC.

This chain uses TRBV3-1 with TRBJ2-3; D ambiguous. Per the germline V gene, CDR1 is LGHDT and CDR2 is YNNKEL (reference sequence). There are 14 residues in the CDR3. The V gene lost 2 bases and the J gene lost 0 bases, with 6 bases spanning the gap. CDR3: CASSQRTSTDTQYF. The CDR3 nucleotides are TGTGCCAGCAGCCAACGTACTAGCACAGATACGCAGTATTTT.

V usage is TRBV5-5 and J usage is TRBJ1-2; 7 positions agree with TRBD1. CDR1 and CDR2 from the germline V gene are SGHKS and YYEKEE (reference sequence). V gave up 2 bases and J gave up 12 bases; unmatched junction bases: 10. The CDR3 totals 13 residues. The CDR3 sequence: CASSLDRVSDNTF. The CDR3 DNA follows: TGTGCCAGCAGCTTAGACAGGGTCAGTGATAACACCTTC.

The chain is built from TRBV20-1 and TRBJ2-3; 8 bases match TRBD1. CDR1 and CDR2 from the germline V gene are DFQATT and SNEGSKA (reference sequence). With V trimmed by 6 bases and J by 4 bases, 15 bases remained unmatched. The CDR3 spans 16 residues. Here the CDR3 reads CSAPGGREVFADTQYF. DNA for the CDR3: TGCAGTGCCCCAGGGGGCAGGGAGGTTTTTGCAGATACGCAGTATTTT.

This clonotype was counted a few times. This sequence joins TRBV27 and TRBJ1-1; D perhaps matches TRBD1 (5 bases). This CDR3 is built from 16 residues. Germline V gives CDR1 MNHEY, CDR2 SMNVEV (reference sequence). Trimming left V 5 bases short and J 1 base short, with 17 bases between. This CDR3 is CASSPRDPGSNTEAFF. Here the CDR3 DNA reads TGTGCCAGCAGTCCTCGGGACCCCGGTTCGAACACTGAAGCTTTCTTT.

The chain couples TRBV4-2 to TRBJ2-2; the D gene is possibly TRBD2 (7 bases). The CDR3 runs to 18 residues. The germline CDR1 and CDR2 sequences are LGHNA and YNFKEQ. Trimming took off 3 bases at V and 0 bases at J, with 17 bases between the two ends. Here the CDR3 reads CASSQTDRGAANTGELFF. Here the CDR3 DNA reads TGTGCCAGCAGCCAGACTGACCGGGGGGCGGCGAACACCGGGGAGCTGTTTTTT.

The gene calls are TRBV6-2 or TRBV6-3 and TRBJ1-6; D gene uncertain. Germline CDR1 reads MNHEY; CDR2 reads SVGEGT. The CDR3 consists of 15 residues. Trimming took 5 bases from V and 9 from J, leaving 17 bases between them. This CDR3 is CASSPRTAWGSPLHF. The DNA of the CDR3 is TGTGCCAGCAGTCCTCGAACTGCCTGGGGTTCACCCCTCCACTTT.

This clonotype was seen a handful of times. The chain is built from TRBV20-1 and TRBJ2-5, with D unresolved. V lost 4 bases and J 3 bases, leaving 3 bases between the germline ends. CDR3 length: 10 amino acids. The germline gives CDR1 DFQATT, CDR2 SNEGSKA (reference sequence). The CDR3 nucleotides read TGCAGTGCTATTAAAGAGACCCAGTACTTC. It is translated as CSAIKETQYF.

The sample holds a few counts of this clonotype. The rearrangement links TRBV3-1 to TRBJ1-2, with no clear D. V lost 2 bases to trimming and J lost 3 bases, with 7 bases between them. The germline gives CDR1 LGHDT, CDR2 YNNKEL (reference sequence). This CDR3 has 13 residues. CDR3: CASSQFGYYGYTF. CDR3 nucleotide sequence: TGTGCCAGCAGCCAATTTGGGTACTATGGCTACACCTTC. Full variable domain (rest looked up from reference TRBV3-1 and TRBJ1-2): DTAVSQTPKYLVTQMGNDKSIKCEQNLGHDTMYWYKQDSKKFLKIMFSYNNKELIINETVPNRFSPKSPDKAHLNLHINSLELGDSAVYFCASSQFGYYGYTFGSGTRLTVV.

This clonotype was seen at least ten times. The chain couples TRBV24-1 to TRBJ2-1, with D unclear. V was shortened by 3 bases and J by 7 bases, with 9 bases between the two germline ends. The CDR3 loop spans 13 amino acids. From germline, CDR1 is KGHDR and CDR2 SFDVKD. CDR3 in amino acids: CATSDPPRNEQFF. For the CDR3, the DNA is TGTGCCACCAGTGATCCCCCGCGGAATGAGCAGTTCTTC.

This clonotype was observed many times. The chain employs TRBV12-3 or TRBV12-4 and TRBJ1-5; D call uncertain. The V end lost 3 bases, the J end lost 2 bases, and 11 bases lay between the germline ends. The CDR3 spans 15 residues. The CDR3 bases are TGTGCCAGCAGTTTGTCTCCGCGGGGCAATCAGCCCCAGCATTTT. Its protein product is CASSLSPRGNQPQHF.

This clonotype was observed a few times. The chain is built from TRBV20-1 and TRBJ2-6; D ambiguous. Germline V gene sequence: CDR1 DFQATT, CDR2 SNEGSKA (reference sequence). Trimming removed 6 bases from V and 1 base from J, with 10 bases in between. This CDR3 comprises 14 residues. In DNA, the CDR3 is TGCAGTGCCACAGAAAGGTCTGGGGCCAACGTCCTGACTTTC. This sequence encodes CSATERSGANVLTF.

This clonotype was recorded a few times. The rearrangement links TRBV12-3 or TRBV12-4 to TRBJ1-1; 12 bases agree with TRBD1. The V gene end was trimmed by 1 base and the J gene end by 9 bases; junction bases not matched to a gene: 6. The CDR3 totals 15 residues. The DNA of the CDR3 is TGTGCCAGCAGTTTAGGCGGGACAGGGGGCGCGAAAGCTTTCTTT. This gives the protein CASSLGGTGGAKAFF.